This T cell receptor beta chain was sequenced during a study of a mutant IDH1 vaccine in newly diagnosed glioma. Overall study context: A 62.5% male, about 38% female split and a mean age of around 41 years characterized treated patients. Most had both radiotherapy and temozolomide beforehand; others had only one.

For this clone: The antigen remains unidentified.

General study results and limits: It was approximately 93% of patients that developed vaccine-induced immune responses.

Clones were sequenced by immunoSEQ multiplex PCR, and TCRdb holds only the in-frame ones, with some missing. The data contain tens of thousands of clones, 70% to 90% of them singletons. Time point here: baseline, week 1 (first vaccination visit). Treatment of the sample: pre-vaccination baseline after standard-of-care therapy. Astrocytomas found in donors were new, WHO grade 3 or 4, IDH1-mutant and ATRX-lost. With 6 bases removed from V and 0 bases from J, the gap between germline ends came to 9 bases. CDR1 is LNHDA, CDR2 SQIVND, per germline (reference sequence). CDR3 length: 15 amino acids. The TCR comes from a man aged 40-50 years with glioma. The material was PBMCs, obtained from a glioma patient treated with radiotherapy, temozolomide or both. This chain links TRBV19 with TRBJ2-6, with D hard to call. The CDR3 loop is CASSGLSSGANVLTF. DNA of the CDR3: TGTGCCAGTAGCGGGCTTAGCTCTGGGGCCAACGTCCTGACTTTC.